Listed below are T cell receptor beta chains from one sample, sequenced in a study of technical replicates of blood from several donors. Profiling relied on immunoSEQ multiplex PCR, and the TCRdb table lists in-frame clones only, not all of them. The table includes some 12,000 clones, around 96% detected once. Sequenced sample: PBMCs. The receptors here all came from a human donor in good health. Each CDR3 is given with its conserved first and last residue. Fields, in order: J gene, V gene, CDR3 protein.

TRBJ2-7	TRBV7-3	CASSLGLGRGPYEQYF
TRBJ1-4	TRBV27	CASSSSWTGDGKLFF
TRBJ2-7	TRBV30	CASVGSGSSYEQYF
TRBJ2-3	TRBV27	CASTPGGGLKDTQYF
TRBJ2-7	TRBV18	CASSLGPQGGYEQYF
TRBJ2-1	TRBV6-4	CASSDSSGSYNEQFF
TRBJ2-7	TRBV6-6	CASKRDSLGEQYF
TRBJ1-1	TRBV25-1	CASSGTFGTEAFF
TRBJ2-2	TRBV11-1	CASSLRRAVGELFF
TRBJ2-2	TRBV10-1	CASSGGGTPNTGELFF
TRBJ1-1	TRBV27	CASIQELGGNTEAFF
TRBJ2-1	TRBV27	CASSLEVPGGPNSYNEQFF
TRBJ2-7	TRBV19	CASSIGQVREQYF
TRBJ1-5	TRBV29-1	CSVQQGSNQPQHF
TRBJ1-1	TRBV4-2	CASSQDLNTEAFF
TRBJ2-7	TRBV6-5	CASSYSGGRSSYEQYF
TRBJ2-3	TRBV28	CASRTGSTDTQYF
TRBJ1-1	TRBV6-5	CASSEIQGEAFF
TRBJ2-5	TRBV19	CASKREIGTETQYF
TRBJ1-1	TRBV5-1	CASSLGAGGSNTEAFF
TRBJ2-2	TRBV9	CASSVVRSPGGELFF
TRBJ2-3	TRBV4-2	CASSHRTGADTQYF
TRBJ2-3	TRBV6-1	CASSEALAGGPDTQYF
TRBJ2-7	TRBV6-5	CASSYARVGYEQYF
TRBJ2-7	TRBV11-2	CASSPRPYEQYF
TRBJ1-2	TRBV19	CATGDSTHFYGYTF
TRBJ2-2	TRBV18	CASSPGQNTGELFF
TRBJ2-7	TRBV5-1	CASSFETRGHEQYF
TRBJ1-2	TRBV30	CAWSTPGQGNYGYTF
TRBJ1-1	TRBV18	CASSLYESEAFF
TRBJ2-7	TRBV15	CATSSTIHEQYF
TRBJ2-6	TRBV6-1	CASSELGGSGANVLTF
TRBJ2-5	TRBV5-1	CASSDGTGGLPETQYF
TRBJ2-7	TRBV18	CASSPLGGDTYEQYF
TRBJ1-2	TRBV28	CASTATGGYNYGYTF
TRBJ2-7	TRBV5-1	CASSSTIGGTYEQYF
TRBJ2-1	TRBV29-1	CSAPERENHNEQFF
TRBJ2-7	TRBV5-6	CASSLVQGAVEQYF
TRBJ2-1	TRBV28	CASSARKGLNEQFF
TRBJ2-1	TRBV7-7	CASSLGDRVNEQFF
TRBJ2-7	TRBV10-1	CASSAGPSYEQYF
TRBJ2-7	TRBV19	CASSLMGTGRYEQYF
TRBJ2-1	TRBV7-2	CASSSSRGLAASYEQFF
TRBJ1-2	TRBV27	CASSLSAQGAVGGYTF
TRBJ1-2	TRBV6-4	CASSSGTGEGYTF
TRBJ1-1	TRBV10-2	CASRDRVALNTEAFF